The 27 T cell receptor beta chains below were found in one sample sequenced in a study of cytomegalovirus exposure and HLA in healthy donors. Primers: 60 Vbeta forward and 13 Jbeta reverse. Sequenced by immunoSEQ multiplex PCR; TCRdb stores in-frame clones only, minus some. The sample shows about 170,000 clones, approximately 71% of them seen only once. Sequencing was done on a sample of PBMCs. The receptors shown here come from a woman between 18 and 29 years old in good health and CMV-seropositive.

The V and J genes are TRBV6-5 and TRBJ1-6, with a tentative D call TRBD1 (5 bases). This CDR3 contains 15 residues. Trimming took off 6 bases at V and 7 bases at J, with 16 bases between the two ends. Germline V lookup: CDR1 MNHEY, CDR2 SVGAGI. The CDR3 spells CASRRGYSGNSPLHF. DNA of the CDR3: TGTGCCAGCAGGCGGGGGTACTCGGGAAATTCACCCCTCCACTTT.

The chain employs TRBV7-3 and TRBJ1-1; D is perhaps TRBD1 (6 bases). Trimming removed 5 bases at V and 3 bases at J, with 13 bases between. Germline loops: CDR1 SGHTA, CDR2 FQGTGA. This CDR3 region has 14 residues. Here the CDR3 reads CASSLQGRDTEAFF. In DNA form, the CDR3 reads TGTGCCAGCAGCCTACAGGGTAGGGACACTGAAGCTTTCTTT.

This chain uses TRBV2 with TRBJ1-2; D ambiguous. V was trimmed by 0 bases and J by 4 bases, leaving 15 bases between them. Germline assignment: CDR1 SNHLY and CDR2 FYNNEI. The CDR3 loop spans 16 amino acids. CDR3 protein: CASSEAVRPFGYGYTF. In DNA, the CDR3 is TGTGCCAGCAGTGAAGCGGTCCGCCCCTTCGGCTATGGCTACACCTTC.

DNA of the CDR3: TGTGCCAGCAGCTGGGACAGGGGTAATTCACCCCTCCACTTT. This codes for CASSWDRGNSPLHF. V gene TRBV5-4 combines with J gene TRBJ1-6, with TRBD1 matching over 10 bases. V lost 3 bases to trimming and J lost 6 bases; unmatched junction nucleotides: 0. CDR3 length: 14 residues. The germline V gene has CDR1 SGHNT and CDR2 YYREEE (reference sequence). Looking up the rest from reference TRBV5-4 and TRBJ1-6 gives the full variable domain: ETGVTQSPTHLIKTRGQQVTLRCSSQSGHNTVSWYQQALGQGPQFIFQYYREEENGRGNFPPRFSGLQFPNYSSELNVNALELDDSALYLCASSWDRGNSPLHFGNGTRLTVT.

In this sample, this clone turned up a few times. This sequence joins TRBV4-3 and TRBJ2-5, with TRBD2 matching over 8 bases. Germline lookup yields CDR1 LGHNA and CDR2 YSLEER. The CDR3 has 17 residues. J lost 4 bases, V lost 0 bases, and 10 bases had no gene match. The CDR3, as DNA: TGCGCCAGCAGCCAAGACTTAGCGGGGTCGGGGGGAGAGACCCAGTACTTC. This encodes CASSQDLAGSGGETQYF.

The V gene is TRBV9, the J gene TRBJ2-2; 11 bases are shared with TRBD2. The CDR3 length is 15 residues. V shed 3 bases and J 7 bases; nucleotides not matched to a gene: 5. Germline-derived CDR1 and CDR2 are SGDLS and YYNGEE. In nucleotides, the CDR3 is TGTGCCAGCAGCGAGGCTAGCGGGGGGCACGGGGAGCTGTTTTTT. Amino acid sequence: CASSEASGGHGELFF. The full variable domain, rest sourced from reference TRBV9 and TRBJ2-2, is DSGVTQTPKHLITATGQRVTLRCSPRSGDLSVYWYQQSLDQGLQFLIQYYNGEERAKGNILERFSAQQFPDLHSELNLSSLELGDSALYFCASSEASGGHGELFFGEGSRLTVL.

The chain links TRBV9 to TRBJ2-7, with D possibly TRBD1 on 5 matching bases. V was clipped by 4 bases and J by 3 bases, with 17 bases between them. Germline V gene data show CDR1 as SGDLS and CDR2 as YYNGEE. The CDR3 consists of 15 residues. The chain's CDR3 is CASSPHGVGDYEQYF. CDR3 DNA sequence: TGTGCCAGCAGCCCTCATGGAGTAGGGGACTACGAGCAGTACTTC. The entire variable domain, with the rest obtained from reference TRBV9 and TRBJ2-7, is as follows: DSGVTQTPKHLITATGQRVTLRCSPRSGDLSVYWYQQSLDQGLQFLIQYYNGEERAKGNILERFSAQQFPDLHSELNLSSLELGDSALYFCASSPHGVGDYEQYFGPGTRLTVT.

This chain joins TRBV2 and TRBJ1-1; D unclear. V was clipped by 7 bases and J by 1 base, with 7 bases between them. Germline V gene lookup returns CDR1 SNHLY and CDR2 FYNNEI. CDR3 size: 12 residues. CDR3 nucleotides: TGTGCCAGCATCGGCGGGAACACTGAAGCTTTCTTT. The encoded protein is CASIGGNTEAFF.

The rearrangement joins TRBV10-3 to TRBJ2-3; TRBD2 matches at 8 bases. Germline V CDR1 and CDR2: ENHRY, SYGVKD. V gave up 0 bases and J gave up 0 bases; unmatched junction bases: 8. The CDR3 consists of 18 residues. CDR3 region: CAISESFETSESTDTQYF. In DNA form, the CDR3 reads TGTGCCATCAGTGAGTCGTTTGAGACTAGCGAAAGCACAGATACGCAGTATTTT.

This clone has only one observation. The chain joins TRBV6-1 to TRBJ1-4, with D possibly being TRBD1 (5 bases). The CDR3 contains 15 residues. Trimming took 6 bases from V and 7 from J, leaving 18 bases between them. Germline-derived CDR1 and CDR2 are MNHNS and SASEGT. DNA of the CDR3: TGTGCCAGCAGAGCCGGGACGGCGGGGAGTGAAAAACTGTTTTTT. As protein: CASRAGTAGSEKLFF.

The chain recombines TRBV7-6 with TRBJ1-2; D gene uncertain. The germline V and J ends were trimmed by 1 base and 7 bases, with 10 bases remaining between them. This CDR3 spans 13 amino acids. Germline V gene data show CDR1 as SGHVS and CDR2 as FNYEAQ. This CDR3 is CASSLVSDSGYTF. The CDR3 DNA is TGTGCCAGCAGCTTAGTTTCGGACTCTGGCTACACCTTC.

V usage is TRBV6-1 and J usage is TRBJ2-3; 9 bases are shared with TRBD2. Germline lookup yields CDR1 MNHNS and CDR2 SASEGT. CDR3 length equals 15 residues. Trimming cost V 3 bases and J 9 bases; bases outside gene matches: 10. Here the CDR3 reads CASSDKAGGFGTQYF. The CDR3 bases are TGTGCCAGCAGTGACAAAGCGGGGGGTTTTGGGACGCAGTATTTT.

The rearrangement uses TRBV21-1 and TRBJ2-5; the table gives TRBD2 as D, unverified against the DNA. TRBV21-1 is a pseudogene. The CDR3 has 13 residues. CDR3 loop: CASSIRGEGTQYF. DNA of the CDR3: TGTGCCAGCAGCATCCGAGGGGAGGGGACCCAGTACTTC.

V usage is TRBV28 and J usage is TRBJ1-5, with D unresolved. There are 13 residues in the CDR3. CDR1 and CDR2 (germline): MDHEN, SYDVKM. V was pared by 5 bases and J by 6 bases, with 11 bases between. CDR3 protein: CASSDVRLQPQHF. DNA for the CDR3: TGTGCCAGCAGTGACGTCAGGCTTCAGCCCCAGCATTTT.

The chain recombines TRBV9 with TRBJ2-2, with D uncertain. This CDR3 contains 13 residues. The germline V gene encodes CDR1 SGDLS and CDR2 YYNGEE. The V and J ends lost 4 bases and 4 bases respectively, with 8 bases between them. The CDR3 DNA is TGTGCCAGCAGCCCCCCACTCACCGGGGAGCTGTTTTTT. Its translation: CASSPPLTGELFF.

This clone occurred once. The chain recombines TRBV19 with TRBJ1-5; D may be TRBD1 (6 bases). The CDR3 length is 17 residues. Germline-derived CDR1 and CDR2 are LNHDA and SQIVND (reference sequence). The V end was cut by 2 bases, the J end by 0 bases, with 14 bases between. CDR3 in DNA: TGTGCCAGTAGTATAAACCGGGACATCTTTAGCAATCAGCCCCAGCATTTT. It specifies CASSINRDIFSNQPQHF. The whole variable domain, filled in from reference TRBV19 and TRBJ1-5, reads DGGITQSPKYLFRKEGQNVTLSCEQNLNHDAMYWYRQDPGQGLRLIYYSQIVNDFQKGDIAEGYSVSREKKESFPLTVTSAQKNPTAFYLCASSINRDIFSNQPQHFGDGTRLSIL.

The chain has TRBV4-1 and TRBJ2-5; no reliable D call. The CDR3 is 14 residues long. CDR1 is MGHRA and CDR2 is YSYEKL in the germline V gene. The germline V and J ends were trimmed by 4 bases and 3 bases, with 12 bases remaining between them. Here the CDR3 DNA reads TGCGCCAGCAGCCGTAGTCCTGAGGAAGAGACCCAGTACTTC. Residues: CASSRSPEEETQYF.

The chain recombines TRBV27 with TRBJ2-7, with a weak D call TRBD1 (6 bases). Per germline, CDR1 MNHEY and CDR2 SMNVEV (reference sequence). Trimming shortened V by 5 bases and J by 2 bases, and 19 bases separated the two germline ends. This CDR3 is 16 amino acids long. The CDR3 coding sequence is TGTGCCAGCAGTCCGAACCCGGACAGCCTGACCTACGAGCAGTACTTC. Protein sequence: CASSPNPDSLTYEQYF.

The chain carries TRBV18 and TRBJ1-2, with D perhaps matching TRBD1 (5 bases). The V end was cut by 4 bases, the J end by 1 base, with 19 bases between. The CDR3 is 17 amino acids. Germline V gives CDR1 KGHSH, CDR2 LQKENI. CDR3 sequence: CASSLGRSGAHNYGYTF. DNA of the CDR3: TGTGCCAGCTCACTCGGTCGGAGTGGGGCGCATAACTATGGCTACACCTTC.

The chain carries TRBV19 and TRBJ2-1; no reliable D call. Germline values: CDR1 LNHDA, CDR2 SQIVND (reference sequence). The CDR3 length is 15 residues. Trimming took 5 bases from V and 0 from J, leaving 11 bases between them. CDR3 region: CASSVLESSYNEQFF. DNA for the CDR3: TGTGCCAGTAGTGTCCTCGAGAGCTCCTACAATGAGCAGTTCTTC. The entire variable domain, with the rest obtained from reference TRBV19 and TRBJ2-1, is as follows: DGGITQSPKYLFRKEGQNVTLSCEQNLNHDAMYWYRQDPGQGLRLIYYSQIVNDFQKGDIAEGYSVSREKKESFPLTVTSAQKNPTAFYLCASSVLESSYNEQFFGPGTRLTVL.

The chain joins TRBV27 to TRBJ2-1; 11 nucleotides line up with TRBD2. In germline, CDR1 is MNHEY, CDR2 SMNVEV (reference sequence). J lost 4 bases, V lost 6 bases, and 8 bases had no gene match. The CDR3 extends over 16 amino acids. The CDR3 protein is CASSSAGTSGYNEQFF. The DNA of the CDR3 is TGTGCCAGCAGCTCTGCCGGGACTAGCGGTTACAATGAGCAGTTCTTC.

The chain is built from TRBV5-5 and TRBJ2-1; D is possibly TRBD1 (6 bases). Germline CDR1 is SGHKS and CDR2 is YYEKEE (reference sequence). The CDR3 is 15 residues long. With 4 bases removed from V and 1 base from J, the gap between germline ends came to 12 bases. The CDR3 sequence: CASSLLGGSYNEQFF. The CDR3, as DNA: TGTGCCAGCAGCCTCTTAGGGGGTTCCTACAATGAGCAGTTCTTC. The variable domain in full, with the rest retrieved from reference TRBV5-5 and TRBJ2-1, is DAGVTQSPTHLIKTRGQQVTLRCSPISGHKSVSWYQQVLGQGPQFIFQYYEKEERGRGNFPDRFSARQFPNYSSELNVNALLLGDSALYLCASSLLGGSYNEQFFGPGTRLTVL.

The chain carries TRBV4-1 and TRBJ1-6, with 7 bases identical to TRBD1. The CDR3 runs 15 residues. Trimming took 4 bases from V and 7 from J; bases not matched to a gene: 7. Per germline, CDR1 MGHRA and CDR2 YSYEKL. CDR3 nucleotide sequence: TGCGCCAGCAGCCTCCGACAGGGACAGAATTCACCCCTCCACTTT. Amino acids: CASSLRQGQNSPLHF.

This clone showed up just a few times. The chain is built from TRBV5-6 and TRBJ1-1, with a tentative D call TRBD1 (5 bases). The V gene's germline CDR1 is SGHDT and CDR2 YYEEEE. This CDR3 spans 18 amino acids. Trimming removed 0 bases from V and 4 bases from J, with 22 bases in between. The CDR3 reads CASSLGGLRVVGITEAFF. The CDR3, as DNA: TGTGCCAGCAGCTTGGGAGGCCTCAGGGTCGTCGGAATCACTGAAGCTTTCTTT.

The chain links TRBV19 to TRBJ1-5; D remains ambiguous. Per the germline V gene, CDR1 is LNHDA and CDR2 is SQIVND (reference sequence). V lost 10 bases and J 1 base, leaving 11 bases between the germline ends. The CDR3 spans 13 residues. CDR3 in amino acids: CATNQRSNQPQHF. CDR3 DNA sequence: TGTGCCACCAACCAACGGAGCAATCAGCCCCAGCATTTT.

The table lists this clone with a few counts. The rearrangement links TRBV30 to TRBJ2-7; the match to TRBD2 covers 8 bases. Losses at the gene ends were 4 bases for V and 3 bases for J; bases not matched to a gene: 8. Per the germline V gene, CDR1 is GTSNPN and CDR2 is SVGIG (reference sequence). The CDR3 contains 14 residues. CDR3 nucleotide sequence: TGTGCCTGGACCGGGGGGGACGTCGTCTACGAGCAGTACTTC. Amino acid sequence: CAWTGGDVVYEQYF.

The J gene is TRBJ1-2, the V gene TRBV11-2; 9 bases are shared with TRBD1. V trimming: 5 bases; J trimming: 2 bases; junction bases outside the gene matches: 6. The CDR3 consists of 15 residues. Germline CDR1 SGHAT, CDR2 FQNNGV. The CDR3 sequence: CASSPGQGGNYGYTF. Here the CDR3 DNA reads TGTGCCAGCAGCCCGGGACAGGGAGGCAACTATGGCTACACCTTC.